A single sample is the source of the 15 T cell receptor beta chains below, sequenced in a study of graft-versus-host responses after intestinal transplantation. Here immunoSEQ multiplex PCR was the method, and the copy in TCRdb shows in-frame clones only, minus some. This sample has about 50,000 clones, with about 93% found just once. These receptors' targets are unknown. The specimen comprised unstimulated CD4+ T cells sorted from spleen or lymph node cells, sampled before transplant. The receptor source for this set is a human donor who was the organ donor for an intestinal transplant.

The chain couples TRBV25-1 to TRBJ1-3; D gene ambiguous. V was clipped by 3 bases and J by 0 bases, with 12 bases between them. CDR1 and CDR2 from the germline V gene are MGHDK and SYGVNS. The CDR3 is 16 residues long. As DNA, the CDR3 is TGTGCCAGCAGTGAGTTCAGGCTACCCTCTGGAAACACCATATATTTT. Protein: CASSEFRLPSGNTIYF.

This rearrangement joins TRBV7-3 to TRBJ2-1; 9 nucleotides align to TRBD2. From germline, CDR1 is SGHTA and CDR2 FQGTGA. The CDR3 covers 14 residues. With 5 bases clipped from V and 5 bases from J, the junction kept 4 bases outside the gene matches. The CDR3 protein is CASSPSSGNNEQFF. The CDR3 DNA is TGTGCCAGCAGCCCCTCTAGCGGGAACAATGAGCAGTTCTTC.

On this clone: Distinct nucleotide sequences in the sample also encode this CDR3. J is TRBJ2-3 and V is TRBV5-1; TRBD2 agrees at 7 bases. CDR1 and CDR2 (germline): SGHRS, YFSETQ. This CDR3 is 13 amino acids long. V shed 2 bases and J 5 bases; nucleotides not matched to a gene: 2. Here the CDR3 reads CASSLLAGDTQYF. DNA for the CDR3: TGCGCCAGCAGCTTATTAGCGGGAGATACGCAGTATTTT.

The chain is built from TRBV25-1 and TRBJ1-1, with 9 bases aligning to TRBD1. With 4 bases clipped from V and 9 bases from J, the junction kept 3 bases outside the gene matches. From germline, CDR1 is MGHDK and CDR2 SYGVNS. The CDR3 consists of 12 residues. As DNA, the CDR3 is TGTGCCAGCAGTGGGACAGGGGTAAAAGCTTTCTTT. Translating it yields CASSGTGVKAFF.

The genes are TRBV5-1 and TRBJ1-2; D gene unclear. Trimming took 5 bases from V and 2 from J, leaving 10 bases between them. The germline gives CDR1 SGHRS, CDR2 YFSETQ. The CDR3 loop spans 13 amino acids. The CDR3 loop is CASRQTGNYGYTF. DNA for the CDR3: TGCGCCAGCAGACAAACCGGGAACTATGGCTACACCTTC. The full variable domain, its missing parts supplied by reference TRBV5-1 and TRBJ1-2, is KAGVTQTPRYLIKTRGQQVTLSCSPISGHRSVSWYQQTPGQGLQFLFEYFSETQRNKGNFPGRFSGRQFSNSRSEMNVSTLELGDSALYLCASRQTGNYGYTFGSGTRLTVV.

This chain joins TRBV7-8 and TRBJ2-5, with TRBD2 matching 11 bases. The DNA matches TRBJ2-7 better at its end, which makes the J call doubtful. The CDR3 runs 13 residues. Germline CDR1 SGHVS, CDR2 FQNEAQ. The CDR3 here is CASRLAGVYEQYF. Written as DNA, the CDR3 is TGTGCCAGCAGACTAGCGGGAGTCTACGAGCAGTACTTC.

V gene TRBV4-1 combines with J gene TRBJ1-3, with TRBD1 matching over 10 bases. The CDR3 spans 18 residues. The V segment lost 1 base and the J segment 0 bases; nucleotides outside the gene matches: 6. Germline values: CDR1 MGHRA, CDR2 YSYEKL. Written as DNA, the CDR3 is TGCGCCAGCAGCCAAGGGGGACAGGGGCAACGCTCTGGAAACACCATATATTTT. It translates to CASSQGGQGQRSGNTIYF.

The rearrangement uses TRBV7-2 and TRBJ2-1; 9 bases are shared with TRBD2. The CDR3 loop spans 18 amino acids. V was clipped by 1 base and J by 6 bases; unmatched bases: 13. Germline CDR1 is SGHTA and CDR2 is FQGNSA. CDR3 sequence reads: CASSLGSGVGLAINEQFF. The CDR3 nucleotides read TGTGCCAGCAGCTTAGGAAGTGGTGTAGGACTAGCGATCAATGAGCAGTTCTTC.

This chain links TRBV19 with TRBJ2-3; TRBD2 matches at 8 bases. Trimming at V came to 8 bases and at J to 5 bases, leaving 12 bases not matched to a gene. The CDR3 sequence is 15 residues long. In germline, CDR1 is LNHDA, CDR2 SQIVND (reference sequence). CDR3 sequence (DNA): TGTGCCAGTCGTGCCCGAGCGGGAGTGGAAGATACGCAGTATTTT. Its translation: CASRARAGVEDTQYF.

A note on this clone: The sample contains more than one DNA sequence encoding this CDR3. The CDR3 here is CAWSVRGRETQYF. CDR3 nucleotide sequence: TGTGCCTGGAGTGTACGCGGGAGGGAGACCCAGTACTTC. The chain recombines TRBV30 with TRBJ2-5, with TRBD2 identical over 8 bases. Trimming cost V 0 bases and J 5 bases; bases outside gene matches: 2. The V gene's germline CDR1 is GTSNPN and CDR2 SVGIG (reference sequence). CDR3 length: 13 residues.

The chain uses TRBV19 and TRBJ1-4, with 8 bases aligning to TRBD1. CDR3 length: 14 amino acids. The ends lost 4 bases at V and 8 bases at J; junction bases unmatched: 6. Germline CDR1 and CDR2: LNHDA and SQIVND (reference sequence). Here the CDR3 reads CASSSGTGVEKLFF. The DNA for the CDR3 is TGTGCCAGTAGTAGCGGGACAGGAGTAGAAAAACTGTTTTTT.

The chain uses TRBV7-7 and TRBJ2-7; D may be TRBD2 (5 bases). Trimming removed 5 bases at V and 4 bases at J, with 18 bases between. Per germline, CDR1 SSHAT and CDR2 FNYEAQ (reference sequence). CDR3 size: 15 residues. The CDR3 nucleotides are TGTGCCAGCAGCCCCCTTCCGAGCGAGGGTTACGAGCAGTACTTC. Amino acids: CASSPLPSEGYEQYF. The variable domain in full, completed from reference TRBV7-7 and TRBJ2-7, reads GAGVSQSPRYKVTKRGQDVTLRCDPISSHATLYWYQQALGQGPEFLTYFNYEAQPDKSGLPSDRFSAERPEGSISTLTIQRTEQRDSAMYRCASSPLPSEGYEQYFGPGTRLTVT.

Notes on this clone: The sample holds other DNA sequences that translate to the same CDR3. The CDR3 nucleotides read TGCGCCAGCAGCTTGGGCGGGCCTAGCACAGATACGCAGTATTTT. As protein: CASSLGGPSTDTQYF. V usage is TRBV5-1 and J usage is TRBJ2-3; possibly TRBD2 for D (5 bases). Trimming took 0 bases from V and 0 from J, leaving 8 bases between them. The CDR3 contains 15 residues. The germline V gene has CDR1 SGHRS and CDR2 YFSETQ.

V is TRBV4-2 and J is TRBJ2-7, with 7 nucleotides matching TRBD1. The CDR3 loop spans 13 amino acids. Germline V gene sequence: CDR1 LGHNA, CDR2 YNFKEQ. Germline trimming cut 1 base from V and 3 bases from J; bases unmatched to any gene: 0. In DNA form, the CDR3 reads TGTGCCAGCAGCCAAGGGGACAGCTACGAGCAGTACTTC. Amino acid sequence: CASSQGDSYEQYF.

CDR3 sequence: CASSLTGGYEQYF. In DNA, the CDR3 is TGTGCCAGCAGCTTGACAGGGGGCTACGAGCAGTACTTC. The rearrangement uses TRBV7-2 and TRBJ2-7, with 9 bases that match TRBD1. The V segment lost 3 bases and the J segment 3 bases; nucleotides outside the gene matches: 0. Looked up from germline, CDR1 is SGHTA and CDR2 is FQGNSA. The CDR3 contains 13 residues.